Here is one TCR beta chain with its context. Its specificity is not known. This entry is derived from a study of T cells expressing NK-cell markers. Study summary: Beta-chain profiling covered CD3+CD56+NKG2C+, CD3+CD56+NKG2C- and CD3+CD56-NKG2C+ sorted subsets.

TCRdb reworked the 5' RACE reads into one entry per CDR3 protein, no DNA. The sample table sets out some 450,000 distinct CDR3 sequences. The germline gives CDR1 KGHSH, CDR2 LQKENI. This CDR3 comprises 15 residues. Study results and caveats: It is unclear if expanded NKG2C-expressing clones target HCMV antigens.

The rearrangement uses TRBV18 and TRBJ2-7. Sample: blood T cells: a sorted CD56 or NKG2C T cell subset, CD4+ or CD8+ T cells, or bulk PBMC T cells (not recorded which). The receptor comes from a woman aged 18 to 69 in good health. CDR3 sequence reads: CASSPFGEGSYEQYF. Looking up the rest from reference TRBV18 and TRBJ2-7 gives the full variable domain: NAGVMQNPRHLVRRRGQEARLRCSPMKGHSHVYWYRQLPEEGLKFMVYLQKENIIDESGMPKERFSAEFPKEGPSILRIQQVVRGDSAAYFCASSPFGEGSYEQYFGPGTRLTVT.